The present entry profiles one TCR beta chain with its context. These data originate in a study of blood T cell repertoires in COVID-19. The table came from immunoSEQ multiplex PCR; TCRdb's copy has only in-frame clones and leaves some out. The data contain 150,000 to 200,000 clones, about 89% of them singletons. Sequencing was carried out using PBMCs or T cells enriched from blood (not recorded which). The TCR sequence derives from a young woman who had recovered from COVID-19.

In DNA form, the CDR3 reads TGTGCCAGCAGCTTAGAGCAGGGGGCAACCCCCGGGGAGCTGTTTTTT. Translating gives CASSLEQGATPGELFF. This rearrangement joins TRBV7-9 to TRBJ2-2, with 8 bases that match TRBD1. The length of the CDR3 is 16 residues. Germline loops: CDR1 SEHNR, CDR2 FQNEAQ (reference sequence). Germline trimming cut 1 base from V and 6 bases from J; bases unmatched to any gene: 7.